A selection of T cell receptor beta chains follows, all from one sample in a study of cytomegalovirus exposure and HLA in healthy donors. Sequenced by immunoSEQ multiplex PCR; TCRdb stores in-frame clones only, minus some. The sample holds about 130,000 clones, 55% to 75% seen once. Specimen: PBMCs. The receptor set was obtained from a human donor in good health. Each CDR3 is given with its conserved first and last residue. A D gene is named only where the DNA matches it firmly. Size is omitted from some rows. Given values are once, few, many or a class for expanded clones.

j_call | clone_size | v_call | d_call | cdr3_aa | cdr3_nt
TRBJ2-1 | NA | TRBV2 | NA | CASHGGGIPLF | TGTGCCAGCCATGGTGGGGGGATCCCGCTCTTC
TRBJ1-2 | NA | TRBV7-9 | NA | CASSPGVGYGYTF | TGTGCCAGCAGCCCAGGGGTTGGGTATGGCTACACCTTC
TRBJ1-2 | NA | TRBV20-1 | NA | CSALGGYGYTF | TGCAGTGCTCTTGGCGGGTATGGCTACACCTTC
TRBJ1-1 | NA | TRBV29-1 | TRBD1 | CSVQGQGVNMNTEAFF | TGCAGCGTGCAAGGACAGGGGGTAAACATGAACACTGAAGCTTTCTTT
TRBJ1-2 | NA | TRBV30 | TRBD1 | CAWTRDRGNYGYTF | TGTGCCTGGACCCGGGACAGGGGTAACTATGGCTACACCTTC
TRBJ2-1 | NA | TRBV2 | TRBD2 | CASRVTSGTHNEQFF | TGTGCCAGCAGGGTGACTAGCGGGACCCACAATGAGCAGTTCTTC
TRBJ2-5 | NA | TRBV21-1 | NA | CASSNVAWYQETQYF | TGTGCCAGCAGCAATGTGGCTTGGTACCAAGAGACCCAGTACTTC
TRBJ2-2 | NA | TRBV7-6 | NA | CASSDTRRGRGGTGELFF | TGTGCCAGCAGCGATACCCGCCGGGGACGGGGAGGCACCGGGGAGCTGTTTTTT
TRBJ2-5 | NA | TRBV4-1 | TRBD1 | CASSRTGGQETQYF | TGCGCCAGCAGCCGGACAGGAGGCCAAGAGACCCAGTACTTC
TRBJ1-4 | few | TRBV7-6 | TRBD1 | CASSASGQANEKLFF | TGTGCCAGCAGCGCGTCGGGACAGGCTAATGAAAAACTGTTTTTT
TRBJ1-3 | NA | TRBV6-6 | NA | CASALGQDLGNTIYF | TGTGCCAGCGCCTTGGGGCAAGACTTAGGGAACACCATATATTTT
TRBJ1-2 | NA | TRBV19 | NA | CASTATTNYGYTF | TGTGCCAGTACCGCCACTACTAACTATGGCTACACCTTC
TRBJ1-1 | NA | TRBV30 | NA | CAWSVGRNTEAFF | TGTGCCTGGAGTGTGGGCAGGAACACTGAAGCTTTCTTT
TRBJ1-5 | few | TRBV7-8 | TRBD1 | CASSHRGGGLNQPQHF | TGTGCCAGCAGCCACAGGGGTGGGGGACTCAATCAGCCCCAGCATTTT
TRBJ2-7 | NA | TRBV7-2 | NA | CASSIRDRSYEQYF | TGTGCCAGCAGCATCAGAGACAGGTCCTACGAGCAGTACTTC
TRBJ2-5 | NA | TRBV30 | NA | CAWSTLASGFQETQYF | TGTGCCTGGAGTACACTAGCATCAGGGTTCCAAGAGACCCAGTACTTC
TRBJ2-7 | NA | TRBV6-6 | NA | CASSYRGAGMVGEQYF | TGTGCCAGCAGTTACCGGGGCGCGGGAATGGTAGGGGAGCAGTACTTC
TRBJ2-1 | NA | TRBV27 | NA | CASGPGYGDEQFF | TGTGCCAGCGGACCGGGATATGGGGATGAGCAGTTCTTC
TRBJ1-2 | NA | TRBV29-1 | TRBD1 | CSSRDRVSMTF | TGCAGTTCCCGGGACAGGGTCTCCATGACCTTC
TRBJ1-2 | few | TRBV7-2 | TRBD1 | CASSQSGAGGRGYTF | TGTGCCAGCAGCCAATCGGGGGCAGGGGGCAGAGGCTACACCTTC
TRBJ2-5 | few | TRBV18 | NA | CASSTAQETQYF | TGTGCCAGCTCAACCGCGCAAGAGACCCAGTACTTC
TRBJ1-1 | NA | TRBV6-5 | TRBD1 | CASSNQGAPTEAFF | TGTGCCAGCAGTAATCAGGGGGCGCCCACTGAAGCTTTCTTT
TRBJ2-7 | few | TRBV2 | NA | CASSEHGLSSYEQYF | TGTGCCAGCAGTGAACACGGTTTAAGCTCCTACGAGCAGTACTTC
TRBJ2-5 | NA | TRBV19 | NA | CASSPGWVETQYF | TGTGCCAGTTCCCCGGGGTGGGTGGAGACCCAGTACTTC
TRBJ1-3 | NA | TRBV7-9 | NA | CASSFNRTAGNTIYF | TGTGCCAGCAGCTTTAACCGGACAGCTGGAAACACCATATATTTT
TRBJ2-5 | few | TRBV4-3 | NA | CASSPTLGGTQYF | TGCGCCAGCAGCCCGACTTTGGGGGGGACCCAGTACTTC
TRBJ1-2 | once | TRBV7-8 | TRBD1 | CASSGRDRGLRGYTF | TGTGCCAGCAGCGGAAGGGACAGGGGGCTGCGAGGCTACACCTTC
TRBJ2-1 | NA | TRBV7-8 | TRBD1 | CASSLAGQGYNEQFF | TGTGCCAGCAGCTTAGCCGGACAGGGCTACAATGAGCAGTTCTTC
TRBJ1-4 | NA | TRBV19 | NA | CASQQDPYEKLFF | TGTGCCAGTCAACAGGACCCATATGAAAAACTGTTTTTT
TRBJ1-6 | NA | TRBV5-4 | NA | CASSLVGQITPLHF | TGTGCCAGCAGCCTAGTCGGACAGATCACACCCCTCCACTTT
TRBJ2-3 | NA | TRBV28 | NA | CASSLEELGSSTDTQYF | TGTGCCAGCAGTTTAGAGGAGCTCGGTTCAAGCACAGATACGCAGTATTTT
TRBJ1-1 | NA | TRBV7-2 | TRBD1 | CASSLAQTGAHRAFF | TGTGCCAGCAGCTTAGCGCAAACAGGGGCCCATCGGGCTTTCTTT
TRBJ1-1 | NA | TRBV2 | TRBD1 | CASSMGAGGQAFF | TGTGCCAGCAGCATGGGGGCAGGGGGACAGGCTTTCTTT
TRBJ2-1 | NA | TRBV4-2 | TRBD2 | CASSLGTSGDNEQFF | TGTGCCAGCAGCCTCGGGACTAGCGGGGACAATGAGCAGTTCTTC
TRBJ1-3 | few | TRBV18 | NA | CASSEGVSGNTIYF | TGTGCCAGCTCAGAAGGAGTCTCTGGAAACACCATATATTTT
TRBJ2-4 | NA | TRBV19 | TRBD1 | CATGSGTARRDIQYF | TGTGCCACTGGGTCCGGGACAGCGAGAAGGGACATTCAGTACTTC
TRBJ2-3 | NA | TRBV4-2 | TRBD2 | CASSQERRGIAGKDTQYF | TGTGCCAGCAGCCAAGAAAGGCGCGGGATAGCGGGGAAGGATACGCAGTATTTT
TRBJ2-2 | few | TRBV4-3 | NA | CASSQTLVAGELFF | TGCGCCAGCAGCCAAACCCTAGTTGCCGGGGAGCTGTTTTTT
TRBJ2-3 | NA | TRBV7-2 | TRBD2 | CASSLESSGGFTQYF | TGTGCCAGCAGCTTAGAATCGAGCGGGGGATTTACGCAGTATTTT
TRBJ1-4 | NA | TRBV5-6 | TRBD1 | CASSLGEDRGSEKLFF | TGTGCCAGCAGCTTGGGGGAGGACAGGGGAAGTGAAAAACTGTTTTTT
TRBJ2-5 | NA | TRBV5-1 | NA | CASSFSSETQYF | TGCGCCAGCAGCTTTAGCTCCGAGACCCAGTACTTC
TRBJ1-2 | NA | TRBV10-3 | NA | CAISDLLGGGADSGYTF | TGTGCCATCAGTGACCTACTCGGGGGGGGCGCTGACTCTGGCTACACCTTC
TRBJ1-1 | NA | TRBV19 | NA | CASSIVGKSNTEAFF | TGTGCCAGTAGTATAGTGGGCAAATCGAACACTGAAGCTTTCTTT
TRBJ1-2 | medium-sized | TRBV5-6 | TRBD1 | CASSGQGFGYTF | TGTGCCAGCAGTGGACAGGGGTTTGGCTACACCTTC
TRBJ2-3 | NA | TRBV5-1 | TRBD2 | CASSLGLAADTQYF | TGCGCCAGCAGTTTGGGACTAGCGGCAGATACGCAGTATTTT
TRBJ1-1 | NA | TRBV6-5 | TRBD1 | CASSTRTGGTEAFF | TGTGCCAGCAGTACCCGGACAGGGGGAACTGAAGCTTTCTTT
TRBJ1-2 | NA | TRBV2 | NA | CASRGDSNYGYTF | TGTGCCAGCAGAGGAGACAGTAACTATGGCTACACCTTC
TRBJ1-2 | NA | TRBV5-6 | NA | CASSLLGSSNYGYTF | TGTGCCAGCAGCTTGTTGGGCAGCTCTAACTATGGCTACACCTTC
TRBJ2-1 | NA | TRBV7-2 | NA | CASSRVGPGNEQFF | TGTGCCAGCAGCCGGGTCGGCCCGGGCAATGAGCAGTTCTTC
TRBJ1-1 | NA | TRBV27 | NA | CASGAPSAENTEAFF | TGTGCCAGCGGAGCCCCCTCGGCCGAGAACACTGAAGCTTTCTTT
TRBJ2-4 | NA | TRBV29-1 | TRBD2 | CSVEDLLKGSAGVYIQYF | TGCAGCGTTGAAGATCTTTTGAAAGGGTCCGCGGGGGTATACATTCAGTACTTC
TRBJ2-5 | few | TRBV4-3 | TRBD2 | CASSQEDRLAVYQETQYF | TGCGCCAGCAGCCAAGAGGATAGGCTAGCGGTATACCAAGAGACCCAGTACTTC
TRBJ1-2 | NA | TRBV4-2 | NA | CASSQDSSLANYGYTF | TGTGCCAGCAGCCAAGACAGTAGCCTTGCGAACTATGGCTACACCTTC
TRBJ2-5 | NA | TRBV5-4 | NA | CASSLRGVETQYF | TGTGCCAGCAGCTTACGGGGAGTTGAGACCCAGTACTTC
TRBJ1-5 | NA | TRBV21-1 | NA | CASSAGQGSNQPQHF | TGTGCCAGCAGCGCGGGACAGGGGAGCAATCAGCCCCAGCATTTT
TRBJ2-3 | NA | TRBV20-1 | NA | CSAPGDTQYF | TGCAGTGCCCCGGGAGATACGCAGTATTTT
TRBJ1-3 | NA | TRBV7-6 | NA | CASSLSRAPSGNTIYF | TGTGCCAGCAGCTTATCGAGGGCCCCCTCTGGAAACACCATATATTTT
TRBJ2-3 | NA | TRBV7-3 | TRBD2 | CASSYGLAGVKDTQYF | TGTGCCAGCAGCTACGGACTAGCGGGAGTCAAGGATACGCAGTATTTT
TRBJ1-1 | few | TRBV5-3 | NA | CARSLGAPGVSDTEAFF | TGTGCCAGAAGCTTGGGGGCCCCGGGAGTTTCGGACACTGAAGCTTTCTTT